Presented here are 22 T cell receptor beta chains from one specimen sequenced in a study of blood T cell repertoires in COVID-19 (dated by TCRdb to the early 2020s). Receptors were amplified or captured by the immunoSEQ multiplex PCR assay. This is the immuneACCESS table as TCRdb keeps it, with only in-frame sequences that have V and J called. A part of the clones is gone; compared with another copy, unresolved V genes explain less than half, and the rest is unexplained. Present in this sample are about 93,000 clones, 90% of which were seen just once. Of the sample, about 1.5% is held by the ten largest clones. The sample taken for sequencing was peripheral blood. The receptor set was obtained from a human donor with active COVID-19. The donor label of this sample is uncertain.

The DNA of the CDR3 is TGTGCCAGCAGCCAAGGATCCTACAGGGGGCGAGAGACCCAGTACTTC. Its translation is CASSQGSYRGRETQYF. The J gene is TRBJ2-5, the V gene TRBV14; 9 bases fit TRBD1. Germline values: CDR1 SGHDN, CDR2 FVKESK. V trimming: 1 base; J trimming: 4 bases; junction bases outside the gene matches: 7. CDR3 length: 16 residues. The variable domain in full, with the rest retrieved from reference TRBV14 and TRBJ2-5, is EAGVTQFPSHSVIEKGQTVTLRCDPISGHDNLYWYRRVMGKEIKFLLHFVKESKQDESGMPNNRFLAERTGGTYSTLKVQPAELEDSGVYFCASSQGSYRGRETQYFGPGTRLLVL.

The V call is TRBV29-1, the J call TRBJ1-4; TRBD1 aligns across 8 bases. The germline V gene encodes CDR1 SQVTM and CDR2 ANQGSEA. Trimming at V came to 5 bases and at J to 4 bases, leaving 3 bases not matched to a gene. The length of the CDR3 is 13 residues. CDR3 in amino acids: CSVPGQDNEKLFF. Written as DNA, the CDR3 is TGCAGCGTTCCGGGACAGGATAATGAAAAACTGTTTTTT.

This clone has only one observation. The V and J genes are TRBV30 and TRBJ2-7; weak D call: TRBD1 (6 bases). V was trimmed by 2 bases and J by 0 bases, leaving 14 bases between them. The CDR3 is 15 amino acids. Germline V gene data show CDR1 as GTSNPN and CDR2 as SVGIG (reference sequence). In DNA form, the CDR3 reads TGTGCCTGGAGTTCTACAGGGTCGAGCTCCTACGAGCAGTACTTC. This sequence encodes CAWSSTGSSSYEQYF.

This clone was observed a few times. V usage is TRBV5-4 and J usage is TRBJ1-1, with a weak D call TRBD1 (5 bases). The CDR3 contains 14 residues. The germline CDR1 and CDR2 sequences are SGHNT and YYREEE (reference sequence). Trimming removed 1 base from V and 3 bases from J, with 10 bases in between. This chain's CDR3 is CASSLRGGHTEAFF. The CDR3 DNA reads TGTGCCAGCAGCTTGAGGGGAGGGCACACTGAAGCTTTCTTT.

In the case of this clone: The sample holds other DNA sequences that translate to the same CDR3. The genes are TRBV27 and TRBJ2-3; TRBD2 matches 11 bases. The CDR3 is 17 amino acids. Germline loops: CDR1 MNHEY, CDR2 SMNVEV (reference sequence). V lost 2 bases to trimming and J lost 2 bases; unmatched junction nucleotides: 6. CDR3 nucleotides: TGTGCCAGCAGTTTACCCGGACTAGCGGGTTCCACAGATACGCAGTATTTT. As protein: CASSLPGLAGSTDTQYF.

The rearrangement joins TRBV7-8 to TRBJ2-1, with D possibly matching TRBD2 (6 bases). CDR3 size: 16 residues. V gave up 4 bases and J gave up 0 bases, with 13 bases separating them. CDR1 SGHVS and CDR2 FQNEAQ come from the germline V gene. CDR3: CASSSRYGGSYNEQFF. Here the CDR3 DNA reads TGTGCCAGCAGCTCCAGGTACGGGGGCTCCTACAATGAGCAGTTCTTC.

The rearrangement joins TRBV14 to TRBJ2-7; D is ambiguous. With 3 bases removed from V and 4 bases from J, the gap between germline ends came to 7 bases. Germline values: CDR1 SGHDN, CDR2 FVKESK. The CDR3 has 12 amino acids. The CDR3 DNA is TGTGCCAGCAGCCAGGCAAAATACGAGCAGTACTTC. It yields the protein CASSQAKYEQYF. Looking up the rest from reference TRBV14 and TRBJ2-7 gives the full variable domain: EAGVTQFPSHSVIEKGQTVTLRCDPISGHDNLYWYRRVMGKEIKFLLHFVKESKQDESGMPNNRFLAERTGGTYSTLKVQPAELEDSGVYFCASSQAKYEQYFGPGTRLTVT.

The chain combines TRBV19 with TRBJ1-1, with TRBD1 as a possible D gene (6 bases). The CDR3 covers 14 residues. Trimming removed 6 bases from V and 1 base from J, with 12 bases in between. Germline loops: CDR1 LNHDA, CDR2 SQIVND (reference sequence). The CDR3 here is CASRLDRSNTEAFF. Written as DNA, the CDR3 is TGTGCCAGTAGACTAGACAGGTCGAACACTGAAGCTTTCTTT.

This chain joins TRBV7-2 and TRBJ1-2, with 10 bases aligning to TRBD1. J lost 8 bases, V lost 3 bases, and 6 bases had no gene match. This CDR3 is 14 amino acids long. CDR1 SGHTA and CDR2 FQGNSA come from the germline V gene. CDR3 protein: CASSFGDRGEGYTF. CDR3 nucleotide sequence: TGTGCCAGCAGCTTCGGGGACAGGGGTGAGGGCTACACCTTC.

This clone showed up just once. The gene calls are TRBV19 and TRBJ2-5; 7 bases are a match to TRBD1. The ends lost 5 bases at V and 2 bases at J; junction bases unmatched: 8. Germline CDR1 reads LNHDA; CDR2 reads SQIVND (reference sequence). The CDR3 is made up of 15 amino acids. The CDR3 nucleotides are TGTGCCAGTAGTTCCGGGACAGCTAATCAAGAGACCCAGTACTTC. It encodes CASSSGTANQETQYF.

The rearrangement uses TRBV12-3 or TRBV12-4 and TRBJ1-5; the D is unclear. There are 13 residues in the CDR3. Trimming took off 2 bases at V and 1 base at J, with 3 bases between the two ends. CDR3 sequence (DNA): TGTGCCAGCAGTTTACTGAGCAATCAGCCCCAGCATTTT. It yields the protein CASSLLSNQPQHF.

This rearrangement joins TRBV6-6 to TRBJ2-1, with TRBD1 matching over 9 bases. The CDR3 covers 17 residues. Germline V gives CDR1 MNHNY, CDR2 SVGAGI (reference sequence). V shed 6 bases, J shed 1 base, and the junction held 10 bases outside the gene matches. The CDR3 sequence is CASSRTGTGNSYNEQFF. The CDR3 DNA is TGTGCCAGCAGCCGAACCGGGACAGGGAATTCCTACAATGAGCAGTTCTTC.

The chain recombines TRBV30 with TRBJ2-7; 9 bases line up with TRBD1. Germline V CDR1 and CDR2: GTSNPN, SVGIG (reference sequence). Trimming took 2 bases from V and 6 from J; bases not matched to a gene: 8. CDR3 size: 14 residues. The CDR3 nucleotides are TGTGCCTGGAGTTTGGAGACAGGGGGTCTCGAGCAGTACTTC. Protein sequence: CAWSLETGGLEQYF.

Written as DNA, the CDR3 is TGCGCCAGCAGCGCCGGGACAGGGAGCAATCAGCCCCAGCATTTT. Protein sequence: CASSAGTGSNQPQHF. The V gene is TRBV5-1, the J gene TRBJ1-5; 9 bases line up with TRBD1. The CDR3 contains 15 residues. J gave up 1 base and V 4 bases, and 3 bases lay outside the gene matches. Germline V gene lookup returns CDR1 SGHRS and CDR2 YFSETQ.

The CDR3 protein is CAYRAAFNQPQHF. The DNA of the CDR3 is TGTGCCTACAGGGCAGCCTTCAATCAGCCCCAGCATTTT. The chain employs TRBV28 and TRBJ1-5, with D possibly being TRBD1 (6 bases). This CDR3 is 13 amino acids long. Trimming left V 11 bases short and J 3 bases short, with 14 bases between. The germline gives CDR1 MDHEN, CDR2 SYDVKM.

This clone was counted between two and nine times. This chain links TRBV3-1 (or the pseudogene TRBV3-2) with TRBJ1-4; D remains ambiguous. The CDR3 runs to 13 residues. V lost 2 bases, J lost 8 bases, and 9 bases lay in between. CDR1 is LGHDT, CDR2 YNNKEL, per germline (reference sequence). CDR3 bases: TGTGCCAGCAGCCAACAAGTCGGGGAAAAACTGTTTTTT. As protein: CASSQQVGEKLFF.

The CDR3 is CASSEAAGAGGSRQKLFF. CDR3 nucleotides: TGTGCCAGCAGTGAAGCAGCTGGGGCAGGGGGCTCGAGACAAAAACTGTTTTTT. The V and J genes are TRBV6-1 and TRBJ1-4; 8 bases align to TRBD1. V dropped 0 bases and J dropped 9; count of bases not matched to a gene: 15. CDR3 length: 18 amino acids. The germline CDR1 and CDR2 sequences are MNHNS and SASEGT.

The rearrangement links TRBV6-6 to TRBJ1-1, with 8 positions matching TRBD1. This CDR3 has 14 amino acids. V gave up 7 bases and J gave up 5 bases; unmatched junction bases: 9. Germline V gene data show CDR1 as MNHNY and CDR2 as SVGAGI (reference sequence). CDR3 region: CASTTGGTPTEAFF. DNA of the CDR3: TGTGCCAGCACCACAGGGGGAACACCAACTGAAGCTTTCTTT.

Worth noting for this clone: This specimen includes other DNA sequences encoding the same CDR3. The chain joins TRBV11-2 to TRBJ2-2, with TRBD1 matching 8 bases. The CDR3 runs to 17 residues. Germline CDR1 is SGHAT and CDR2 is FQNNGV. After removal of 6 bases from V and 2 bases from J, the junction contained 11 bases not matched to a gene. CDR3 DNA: TGTGCCAGCAGGCGAATTTCCGGGACAGGAAACACCGGGGAGCTGTTTTTT. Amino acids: CASRRISGTGNTGELFF.

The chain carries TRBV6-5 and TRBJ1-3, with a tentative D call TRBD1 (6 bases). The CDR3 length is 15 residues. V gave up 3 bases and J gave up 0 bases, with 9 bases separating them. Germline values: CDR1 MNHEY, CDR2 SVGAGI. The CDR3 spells CASSYGDNSGNTIYF. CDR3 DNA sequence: TGTGCCAGCAGTTATGGGGACAACTCTGGAAACACCATATATTTT.

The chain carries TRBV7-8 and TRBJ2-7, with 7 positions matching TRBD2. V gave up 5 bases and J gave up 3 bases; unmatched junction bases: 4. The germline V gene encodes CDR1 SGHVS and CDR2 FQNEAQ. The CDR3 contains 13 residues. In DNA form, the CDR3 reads TGTGCCAGCAGCCGCGGGGGTTACTACGAGCAGTACTTC. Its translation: CASSRGGYYEQYF.

The CDR3 protein is CASSVLPGGSTGELFF. The CDR3 nucleotides read TGTGCCAGCAGTGTATTGCCAGGGGGAAGCACCGGGGAGCTGTTTTTT. The chain recombines TRBV2 with TRBJ2-2, with TRBD1 matching over 7 bases. This CDR3 contains 16 residues. CDR1 is SNHLY and CDR2 is FYNNEI in the germline V gene. Trimming at V came to 4 bases and at J to 4 bases, leaving 9 bases not matched to a gene.